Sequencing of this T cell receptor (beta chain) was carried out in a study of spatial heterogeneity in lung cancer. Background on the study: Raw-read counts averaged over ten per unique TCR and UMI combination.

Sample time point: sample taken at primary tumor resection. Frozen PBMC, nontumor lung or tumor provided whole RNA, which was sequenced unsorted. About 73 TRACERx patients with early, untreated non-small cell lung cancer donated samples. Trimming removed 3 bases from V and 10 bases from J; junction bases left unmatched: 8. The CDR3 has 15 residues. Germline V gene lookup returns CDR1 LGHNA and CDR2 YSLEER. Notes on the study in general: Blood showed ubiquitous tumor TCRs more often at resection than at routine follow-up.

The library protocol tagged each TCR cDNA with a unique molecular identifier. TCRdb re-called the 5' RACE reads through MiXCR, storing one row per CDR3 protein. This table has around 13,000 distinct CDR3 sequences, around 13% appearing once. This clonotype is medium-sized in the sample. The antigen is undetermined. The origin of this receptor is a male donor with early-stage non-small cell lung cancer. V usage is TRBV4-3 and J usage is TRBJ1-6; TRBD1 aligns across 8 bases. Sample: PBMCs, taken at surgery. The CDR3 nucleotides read TGCGCCAGCAGCCACCAGCAGGGGGCTTTGTCACCCCTCCACTTT. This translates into CASSHQQGALSPLHF.